Shown below are 31 T cell receptor beta chains from a single sample sequenced in a study of T cell responses to AZD1222 COVID-19 vaccine. Using immunoSEQ multiplex PCR, the repertoire was profiled, and TCRdb retains in-frame clones only, with some absent. Of approximately 200,000 clones listed, 93% were seen once; the top ten hold approximately 1%. This specimen was peripheral blood, taken 28 days after the second AZD1222 dose. These receptors all come from an adult who received the AZD1222 COVID-19 vaccine.

This clone appeared once. This chain links TRBV19 with TRBJ1-1; TRBD1 matches at 9 bases. The V gene's germline CDR1 is LNHDA and CDR2 SQIVND (reference sequence). This CDR3 comprises 14 residues. The junction had 4 bases not matched to a gene; V was cut back by 4 bases and J by 4 bases. The CDR3 DNA reads TGTGCCAGTAGTACGACAGGGGGAGGCACTGAAGCTTTCTTT. Encoded protein: CASSTTGGGTEAFF.

V usage is TRBV28 and J usage is TRBJ2-5, with TRBD2 matching 12 bases. Per germline, CDR1 MDHEN and CDR2 SYDVKM. V lost 4 bases to trimming and J lost 4 bases; unmatched junction nucleotides: 10. This CDR3 comprises 17 residues. Here the CDR3 DNA reads TGTGCCAGCAGTTCTCCTACTAGCGGGGGGAGCCTAGAGACCCAGTACTTC. Encoded protein: CASSSPTSGGSLETQYF.

The J gene is TRBJ1-6, the V gene TRBV28; maybe TRBD1 (6 bases). The CDR3 is made up of 15 amino acids. V was shortened by 3 bases and J by 10 bases, with 16 bases between the two germline ends. In germline, CDR1 is MDHEN, CDR2 SYDVKM. The CDR3 sequence is CASSFLRGAGSPLHF. CDR3 sequence (DNA): TGTGCCAGCAGTTTCCTACGGGGGGCAGGGTCACCCCTCCACTTT. Drawing the rest from reference TRBV28 and TRBJ1-6, the complete variable domain is DVKVTQSSRYLVKRTGEKVFLECVQDMDHENMFWYRQDPGLGLRLIYFSYDVKMKEKGDIPEGYSVSREKKERFSLILESASTNQTSMYLCASSFLRGAGSPLHFGNGTRLTVT.

A word on this clone: The junction does not match germline at one end; this may be a read error. The chain combines TRBV19 with TRBJ1-6; 7 nucleotides agree with TRBD1. The CDR3 length is 14 residues. From germline, CDR1 is LNHDA and CDR2 SQIVND (reference sequence). CDR3 in DNA: TGTGCCAGTAGTCTAGACAGGGTGAATTCACCCCTCCACTTT. It yields the protein CASSLDRVNSPLHF.

This sequence joins TRBV28 and TRBJ1-2; no clear D gene. CDR1 and CDR2 from the germline V gene are MDHEN and SYDVKM. V lost 6 bases and J lost 2, with 4 bases in between. This CDR3 spans 11 amino acids. This CDR3 is CASRMNYGYTF. The DNA of the CDR3 is TGTGCCAGCAGGATGAACTATGGCTACACCTTC.

V usage is TRBV4-2 and J usage is TRBJ2-3; D is possibly TRBD2 (5 bases). V dropped 0 bases and J dropped 2 bases, with 9 bases sitting between them. This CDR3 is built from 15 residues. Per germline, CDR1 LGHNA and CDR2 YNFKEQ. The CDR3 bases are TGTGCCAGCAGCCAAGAGGACTTTCACACAGATACGCAGTATTTT. The encoded protein is CASSQEDFHTDTQYF.

The chain joins TRBV27 to TRBJ1-5; perhaps TRBD1 as D (5 bases). This CDR3 is built from 17 residues. The V gene's germline CDR1 is MNHEY and CDR2 SMNVEV (reference sequence). V was pared by 2 bases and J by 4 bases, with 18 bases between. Here the CDR3 reads CASSLEGRRGPNQPQHF. The DNA of the CDR3 is TGTGCCAGCAGTTTAGAGGGGAGGAGGGGACCGAATCAGCCCCAGCATTTT.

The gene calls are TRBV3-1 (or the pseudogene TRBV3-2) and TRBJ2-2; TRBD2 agrees at 8 bases. This CDR3 has 16 amino acids. In germline, CDR1 is LGHDT, CDR2 YNNKEL (reference sequence). V shed 4 bases, J shed 3 bases, and the junction held 7 bases outside the gene matches. The CDR3 is CASSRLRGAYTGELFF. The CDR3 nucleotides read TGTGCCAGCAGCCGCCTGCGGGGGGCCTACACCGGGGAGCTGTTTTTT.

The gene calls are TRBV7-9 and TRBJ1-5; no clear D. Germline values: CDR1 SEHNR, CDR2 FQNEAQ (reference sequence). V lost 3 bases and J lost 7, with 7 bases in between. The CDR3 runs 12 residues. CDR3 in DNA: TGTGCCAGCAGCTTTGGTGACCAGCCCCAGCATTTT. Translated: CASSFGDQPQHF.

The rearrangement uses TRBV6-2 or TRBV6-3 and TRBJ1-1; TRBD1 might be the D (5 bases). The CDR3 covers 15 residues. Trimming removed 4 bases from V and 3 bases from J, with 15 bases in between. Germline CDR1 is MNHEY and CDR2 is SVGEGT. The CDR3 reads CASSSSGQGDTEAFF. In nucleotides, the CDR3 is TGTGCCAGCAGTTCCTCCGGGCAAGGGGACACTGAAGCTTTCTTT.

This chain joins TRBV28 and TRBJ2-3; D may correspond to TRBD1 or TRBD2 (5 bases each). With 8 bases removed from V and 5 bases from J, the gap between germline ends came to 17 bases. Per the germline V gene, CDR1 is MDHEN and CDR2 is SYDVKM. The CDR3 contains 14 residues. The CDR3 loop reads CASGSTADGDTQYF. The CDR3 region has the DNA TGTGCCAGCGGGTCGACAGCGGATGGAGATACGCAGTATTTT.

This chain uses TRBV19 with TRBJ2-1; 9 nucleotides align to TRBD1. Per the germline V gene, CDR1 is LNHDA and CDR2 is SQIVND (reference sequence). The V segment lost 7 bases and the J segment 4 bases; nucleotides outside the gene matches: 8. The CDR3 has 15 residues. The CDR3 region is CASTAGTGLYNEQFF. In DNA form, the CDR3 reads TGTGCCAGTACTGCCGGGACAGGGCTGTACAATGAGCAGTTCTTC.

This chain connects TRBV27 to TRBJ2-7, with TRBD1 matching 8 bases. This CDR3 is built from 16 residues. Germline CDR1 MNHEY, CDR2 SMNVEV (reference sequence). V lost 1 base to trimming and J lost 2 bases; unmatched junction nucleotides: 7. The CDR3 loop reads CASSLYSQGATYEQYF. CDR3 coding DNA: TGTGCCAGCAGTTTATATAGTCAGGGGGCTACCTACGAGCAGTACTTC.

This chain links TRBV10-3 with TRBJ1-1, with unresolved D. This CDR3 is built from 15 residues. Germline CDR1 reads ENHRY; CDR2 reads SYGVKD. Trimming took off 3 bases at V and 1 base at J, with 12 bases between the two ends. The CDR3, as DNA: TGTGCCATCAGTGAACCGAGACAAAGGAACACTGAAGCTTTCTTT. Amino acid sequence: CAISEPRQRNTEAFF.

The genes are TRBV5-1 and TRBJ1-2; tentatively, D is TRBD1 (5 bases). CDR3 length: 18 amino acids. From germline, CDR1 is SGHRS and CDR2 YFSETQ. Deletions cut 1 base from V and 1 base from J, with 20 bases between. The CDR3 here is CASSLLLGRAKINYGYTF. The CDR3 coding sequence is TGCGCCAGCAGCTTGCTTTTGGGCAGGGCCAAAATTAACTATGGCTACACCTTC.

The V and J genes are TRBV7-9 and TRBJ1-1; D might be TRBD1 (6 bases). The CDR3 loop spans 15 amino acids. CDR1 and CDR2 (germline): SEHNR, FQNEAQ (reference sequence). V lost 5 bases and J lost 4, with 17 bases in between. The CDR3 here is CASSNETGWTTEAFF. The DNA for the CDR3 is TGTGCCAGCAGCAATGAGACAGGCTGGACCACTGAAGCTTTCTTT. Filled out from reference TRBV7-9 and TRBJ1-1, the complete variable domain reads DTGVSQNPRHKITKRGQNVTFRCDPISEHNRLYWYRQTLGQGPEFLTYFQNEAQLEKSRLLSDRFSAERPKGSFSTLEIQRTEQGDSAMYLCASSNETGWTTEAFFGQGTRLTVV.

This clone was seen a single time. The junction and the germline gene differ at one end; a read error may be behind it. The V and J genes are TRBV3-1 (or the pseudogene TRBV3-2) and TRBJ1-3; D is uncertain. The CDR3 totals 12 residues. Per the germline V gene, CDR1 is LGHDT and CDR2 is YNNKEL (reference sequence). DNA for the CDR3: TGTGCCAGCAGTCAAGTGGCAAACACCATATATTTT. This sequence encodes CASSQVANTIYF.

The chain carries TRBV7-3 and TRBJ1-1; D unclear. Between the trimmed V and J ends, which lost 5 bases and 1 base, there was a span of 11 bases. From germline, CDR1 is SGHTA and CDR2 FQGTGA. The CDR3 loop spans 14 amino acids. The CDR3 loop reads CASSPGLKNTEAFF. DNA of the CDR3: TGTGCCAGCAGCCCCGGACTGAAGAACACTGAAGCTTTCTTT.

The chain links TRBV4-1 to TRBJ2-7, with 7 positions matching TRBD1. The V and J ends lost 5 bases and 5 bases, in that order; junction bases with no gene match: 6. The CDR3 length is 13 residues. CDR1 and CDR2 from the germline V gene are MGHRA and YSYEKL. The DNA of the CDR3 is TGCGCCAGCAGCAACGACAGGGTCCACGAGCAGTACTTC. This translates into CASSNDRVHEQYF.

This chain links TRBV5-1 with TRBJ1-1, with a tentative D call TRBD1 (6 bases). V gave up 0 bases and J gave up 0 bases, with 12 bases separating them. The germline gives CDR1 SGHRS, CDR2 YFSETQ. The CDR3 is 16 amino acids. In DNA, the CDR3 is TGCGCCAGCAGCTTGGTGGAACAGGGCCTGAACACTGAAGCTTTCTTT. As protein: CASSLVEQGLNTEAFF.

J is TRBJ1-5 and V is TRBV3-1 (or the pseudogene TRBV3-2); D uncertain. Deletions cut 1 base from V and 4 bases from J, with 2 bases between. Germline CDR1 reads LGHDT; CDR2 reads YNNKEL (reference sequence). The CDR3 sequence is 12 residues long. For the CDR3, the DNA is TGTGCCAGCAGCCAAGTAAATCAGCCCCAGCATTTT. Translated, it gives CASSQVNQPQHF.

V usage is TRBV27 and J usage is TRBJ2-7; tentatively, D is TRBD1 or TRBD2 (5 bases each). The CDR3 covers 12 residues. Trimming took off 2 bases at V and 12 bases at J, with 14 bases between the two ends. The V gene's germline CDR1 is MNHEY and CDR2 SMNVEV (reference sequence). The CDR3, as DNA: TGTGCCAGCAGTTTAGTCTTGAGGGGTTCGTACTTC. This encodes CASSLVLRGSYF.

The gene calls are TRBV27 and TRBJ2-7, with TRBD1 matching 7 bases. Germline CDR1 reads MNHEY; CDR2 reads SMNVEV (reference sequence). The CDR3 loop spans 13 amino acids. J gave up 1 base and V 6 bases, and 3 bases lay outside the gene matches. CDR3 residues: CASRSGQSYEQYF. Written as DNA, the CDR3 is TGTGCCAGCAGATCGGGACAGTCCTACGAGCAGTACTTC.

The chain's CDR3 is CASNSGTSHLNEQFF. CDR3 bases: TGTGCCAGCAATTCCGGGACAAGCCACCTCAATGAGCAGTTCTTC. The chain is built from TRBV19 and TRBJ2-1; perhaps TRBD1 as D (6 bases). CDR1 and CDR2 from the germline V gene are LNHDA and SQIVND (reference sequence). Trimming removed 9 bases at V and 6 bases at J, with 21 bases between. The CDR3 totals 15 residues.

The chain employs TRBV19 and TRBJ1-2; 7 bases match TRBD1. The CDR3 is made up of 13 amino acids. CDR1 and CDR2 (germline): LNHDA, SQIVND (reference sequence). With V trimmed by 6 bases and J by 4 bases, 5 bases remained unmatched. The CDR3: CASSLGQLYGYTF. As DNA, the CDR3 is TGTGCCAGTAGCCTGGGACAGCTCTATGGCTACACCTTC.

This sequence joins TRBV14 and TRBJ2-2; the D gene is possibly TRBD2 (6 bases). Deletions cut 4 bases from V and 4 bases from J, with 10 bases between. Germline loops: CDR1 SGHDN, CDR2 FVKESK. The CDR3 is 14 amino acids. The CDR3 loop is CASSRTSSTGELFF. The CDR3 DNA is TGTGCCAGCAGCCGCACTAGCTCCACCGGGGAGCTGTTTTTT.

V is TRBV19 and J is TRBJ1-5; TRBD1 is a possible D gene (6 bases). Germline lookup yields CDR1 LNHDA and CDR2 SQIVND (reference sequence). With 6 bases removed from V and 3 bases from J, the gap between germline ends came to 9 bases. This CDR3 region has 13 residues. CDR3 loop: CASSDRLNQPQHF. CDR3 nucleotide sequence: TGTGCCAGTAGCGACAGGCTCAATCAGCCCCAGCATTTT.

CDR3 residues: CASLGDSSYGYTF. CDR3 in DNA: TGTGCCAGCCTCGGGGACAGTAGCTATGGCTACACCTTC. The chain recombines TRBV3-1 (or the pseudogene TRBV3-2) with TRBJ1-2; 7 bases line up with TRBD1. From germline, CDR1 is LGHDT and CDR2 YNNKEL (reference sequence). The CDR3 has 13 residues. With 8 bases clipped from V and 4 bases from J, the junction kept 7 bases outside the gene matches.

The rearrangement uses TRBV24-1 and TRBJ2-7, with D hard to call. Germline V gene sequence: CDR1 KGHDR, CDR2 SFDVKD. The length of the CDR3 is 12 residues. Trimming took off 10 bases at V and 3 bases at J, with 12 bases between the two ends. As DNA, the CDR3 is TGTGCCACGGAAAACCATCTCTACGAGCAGTACTTC. Protein sequence: CATENHLYEQYF.

The rearrangement joins TRBV27 to TRBJ1-6; D is ambiguous. Looked up from germline, CDR1 is MNHEY and CDR2 is SMNVEV (reference sequence). The CDR3 runs to 13 residues. The V gene lost 4 bases and the J gene lost 5 bases, with 6 bases spanning the gap. The CDR3 loop reads CASSWDNNSPLHF. The CDR3 DNA reads as TGTGCCAGCAGTTGGGATAATAATTCACCCCTCCACTTT.

This clone was counted between two and nine times. CDR3 coding DNA: TGTGCCAGCAGCTTAGGCCAGGGGGCGATATCACCCCTCCACTTT. Its translation: CASSLGQGAISPLHF. The J gene is TRBJ1-6, the V gene TRBV13, with 8 bases identical to TRBD1. The germline V gene encodes CDR1 PRHDT and CDR2 FYEKMQ (reference sequence). Trimming took 0 bases from V and 10 from J; bases not matched to a gene: 5. CDR3 length: 15 amino acids.